The source of this T cell receptor (beta chain) is a study of PD-1 blockade in classical Hodgkin lymphoma. Study in general: Every 2 weeks, patients had 3 mg/kg nivolumab intravenously. General study findings and limits: Exclusion covered patients beginning nivolumab under 1 year post-ASCT. CD8+ TCR diversity did not rise significantly by C4D1, unlike CD4+.

Sequencing used immunoSEQ multiplex PCR; TCRdb keeps in-frame clones, though not all of them. In the table there are 25,000 to 30,000 clones, around 86% of which are singletons. After autologous stem cell transplantation all patients relapsed, and prior brentuximab vedotin exposure differed between cohorts. Complete response, partial response or progressive disease was recorded as best response. CDR3 length equals 16 residues. Germline V gene sequence: CDR1 SEHNR, CDR2 FQNEAQ (reference sequence). V shed 0 bases and J 9 bases; nucleotides not matched to a gene: 7. This clone came up once. Antigen unknown.

The specimen was peripheral blood mononuclear cells (PBMCs), collected at baseline. The receptor was isolated from a human donor with classical Hodgkin lymphoma. The chain is built from TRBV7-9 and TRBJ2-1; 11 bases are shared with TRBD2. The CDR3 DNA is TGTGCCAGCAGCTTAGCAGGTAGCGGGGGGGCAGTTGAGCAGTTCTTC. Protein: CASSLAGSGGAVEQFF.